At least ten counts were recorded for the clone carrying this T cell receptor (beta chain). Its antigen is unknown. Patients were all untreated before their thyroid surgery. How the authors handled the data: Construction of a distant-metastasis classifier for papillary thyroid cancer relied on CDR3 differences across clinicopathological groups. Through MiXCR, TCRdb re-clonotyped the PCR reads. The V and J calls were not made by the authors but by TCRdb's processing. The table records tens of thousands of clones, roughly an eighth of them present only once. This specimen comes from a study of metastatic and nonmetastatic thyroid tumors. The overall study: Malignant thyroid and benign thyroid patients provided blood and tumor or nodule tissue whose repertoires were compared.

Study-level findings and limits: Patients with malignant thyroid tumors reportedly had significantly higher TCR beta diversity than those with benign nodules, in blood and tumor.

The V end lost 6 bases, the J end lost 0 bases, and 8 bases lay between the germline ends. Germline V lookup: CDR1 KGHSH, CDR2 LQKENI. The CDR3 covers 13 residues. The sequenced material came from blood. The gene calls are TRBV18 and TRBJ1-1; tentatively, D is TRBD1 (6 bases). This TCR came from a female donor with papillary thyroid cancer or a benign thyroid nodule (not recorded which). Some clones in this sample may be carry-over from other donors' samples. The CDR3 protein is CASSQGMNTEAFF. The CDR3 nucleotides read TGTGCCAGCTCCCAGGGGATGAACACTGAAGCTTTCTTT.